This is a list of T cell receptor beta chains from one sample in a study of T cell repertoires in cytomegalovirus infection. TCRdb used MiXCR to reprocess the reads, holding one entry per CDR3 protein. The repertoire holds around 240,000 distinct CDR3 sequences, with about 23% as singletons. The sequenced sample was CD8+ T cells from PBMCs. Receptors were obtained from a human donor in good health (CMV status not recorded). Some clones in this sample may be carry-over from other donors' samples. The CDR3 runs from the conserved cysteine through the conserved F or W. Each record gives: clone size, V gene, D gene, J gene, CDR3 protein, CDR3 DNA. A D gene is named only where the DNA matches it firmly. Not every row has a clone size; where given, it reads once, few, many or a size class.

.	TRBV28	.	TRBJ2-7	CASSLVLGPGSYEQYF	TGTGCCAGCAGTTTGGTTCTGGGCCCCGGAAGCTACGAGCAGTACTTC
.	TRBV20-1	TRBD1	TRBJ1-5	CSASATGQKNQPQHF	TGCAGTGCTAGCGCTACGGGACAGAAGAATCAGCCCCAGCATTTT
.	TRBV27	.	TRBJ2-7	CASSLSRSYEQYF	TGTGCCAGCAGTTTATCACGGTCCTACGAGCAGTACTTC
few	TRBV29-1	TRBD2	TRBJ2-1	CSALSGGASGEQFF	TGCAGCGCACTTAGCGGGGGGGCCTCTGGTGAGCAGTTCTTC
many	TRBV7-2	.	TRBJ2-7	CASSFGWGPYEQYF	TGTGCCAGCAGCTTCGGCTGGGGCCCCTACGAGCAGTACTTC
.	TRBV29-1	.	TRBJ2-7	CSVEVGLTYEQYF	TGCAGCGTTGAAGTGGGACTTACCTACGAGCAGTACTTC
.	TRBV6-8	.	TRBJ1-2	CASYGVPSAPYGYTF	TGTGCCTCCTACGGGGTCCCCTCCGCACCCTATGGCTACACCTTC
few	TRBV7-2	TRBD2	TRBJ2-3	CASSSISGGASDTQYF	TGTGCCAGCAGCTCAATTAGCGGGGGGGCCTCGGATACGCAGTATTTT
.	TRBV19	.	TRBJ1-5	CATTWSNSNQPQHF	TGTGCCACGACATGGAGTAATAGCAATCAGCCCCAGCATTTT
few	TRBV4-1	.	TRBJ1-4	CASSEERAEKLFF	TGCGCCAGCAGCGAAGAGAGGGCCGAAAAACTGTTTTTT
many	TRBV28	.	TRBJ2-7	CASSLQDTYEQYF	TGTGCCAGCAGTTTACAGGATACCTACGAGCAGTACTTC
.	TRBV27	.	TRBJ1-1	CASSFGSFVMNTEAFF	TGTGCCAGCAGTTTTGGATCGTTTGTGATGAACACTGAAGCTTTCTTT
many	TRBV6-5	.	TRBJ1-5	CASRPYSNQPQHF	TGTGCCAGCCGACCTTATAGCAATCAGCCCCAGCATTTT
.	TRBV7-2	.	TRBJ2-7	CASSLVVWGASHEQYF	TGTGCCAGCAGCTTAGTGGTTTGGGGGGCCTCCCACGAGCAGTACTTC
.	TRBV2	.	TRBJ2-5	CASSEIDTGSETQYF	TGTGCCAGCAGTGAAATAGATACAGGGTCAGAGACCCAGTACTTC
.	TRBV7-6	TRBD2	TRBJ2-2	CASSLGLAAGELFF	TGTGCCAGCAGCTTAGGACTAGCGGCCGGGGAGCTGTTTTTT
few	TRBV20-1	.	TRBJ2-7	CSARDWASQIYEQYF	TGCAGTGCTAGAGATTGGGCCAGTCAAATCTACGAGCAGTACTTC
.	TRBV12-3/TRBV12-4	TRBD2	TRBJ2-1	CASRGLAGEYNEQFF	TGTGCCAGCAGAGGACTAGCGGGGGAGTACAATGAGCAGTTCTTC
.	TRBV28	.	TRBJ2-4	CASSFLSPGGSAKNIQYF	TGTGCCAGCAGTTTCCTGTCCCCCGGTGGGTCCGCCAAAAACATTCAGTACTTC
few	TRBV15	.	TRBJ2-2	CATRKTTSNTGELFF	TGTGCCACCCGAAAGACTACCTCGAACACCGGGGAGCTGTTTTTT
.	TRBV30	TRBD2	TRBJ2-2	CASTGGPQTGELFF	TGTGCCTCTACGGGGGGGCCTCAGACCGGGGAGCTGTTTTTT
.	TRBV5-5	TRBD2	TRBJ2-7	CASSPGLAGTAVGQYF	TGTGCCAGCAGCCCGGGACTAGCGGGGACCGCGGTGGGGCAGTACTTC
.	TRBV28	.	TRBJ1-1	CASSHFLRLDTEAFF	TGTGCCAGCAGTCACTTCTTGAGGTTAGACACTGAAGCTTTCTTT